The sample holds a few counts of the clone carrying this T cell receptor (beta chain). The germline gene is not matched at one end of the junction; a read error may be the cause. This CDR3 contains 16 residues. CDR1 MNHEY and CDR2 SVGEGT come from the germline V gene. These data are taken from a study of spatial heterogeneity in lung cancer. Study-wide background: Combinations of a unique TCR and a UMI were tallied in raw reads, and on average each appeared more than ten times.

Time point here: sample taken at primary tumor resection. The donors were 72 patients with non-small cell lung cancer that was early-stage and untreated. Frozen PBMC, nontumor lung or tumor provided whole RNA, which was sequenced unsorted. TCRdb fed the 5' RACE reads into MiXCR, producing one record per CDR3 protein. The sample records roughly 6,500 distinct CDR3 sequences, under 8.5% being singletons. This chain links TRBV6-2 or TRBV6-3 with TRBJ2-6; TRBD2 might be the D (5 bases). This TCR was recovered from a female donor with early-stage non-small cell lung cancer. Here the sequenced sample was normal lung tissue next to the tumor, taken at surgery. CDR3 loop: CASSYAGVSGTNVLTF. The CDR3 coding sequence is TGTGCCAGCAGTTACGCCGGGGTCTCTGGGACCAACGTCCTGACTTTC.